The 30 T cell receptor beta chains given below trace back to one sample, sequenced in a study of glioma-infiltrating T cells. The iRepertoire nested amplicon-rescue multiplex PCR amplified TCR alpha and beta CDR3s from RNA. From the multiplex PCR reads, TCRdb called clonotypes with MiXCR, one entry per CDR3 protein. This table holds 9,500 to 15,000 distinct CDR3 sequences, more than 20% found once. Source material: glioma tissue, nonneoplastic brain tissue, or PBMCs (not recorded which). The receptors come from a human donor with low-grade glioma or glioblastoma, undergoing nonglioma brain surgery, or in good health (not recorded which).

This clonotype was counted at least ten times. The chain combines TRBV12-3 or TRBV12-4 with TRBJ2-3; D is unresolved. V was trimmed by 6 bases and J by 2 bases, leaving 9 bases between them. The CDR3 is made up of 13 amino acids. In nucleotides, the CDR3 is TGTGCCAGCAGCCTAGGAACCACAGATACGCAGTATTTT. It encodes CASSLGTTDTQYF.

The CDR3 sequence is CASSQLNVGRPIEKLFF. CDR3 nucleotide sequence: TGTGCCAGCAGCCAACTGAACGTAGGCCGGCCCATTGAAAAACTGTTTTTT. The V gene is TRBV28, the J gene TRBJ1-4; D not certain. This CDR3 is built from 17 residues. Germline V gene lookup returns CDR1 MDHEN and CDR2 SYDVKM. Trimming took 6 bases from V and 7 from J, leaving 24 bases between them.

This clonotype rates as medium-sized. The V call is TRBV6-1, the J call TRBJ2-2; TRBD2 agrees at 9 bases. CDR3 size: 15 residues. The germline V gene encodes CDR1 MNHNS and CDR2 SASEGT. Trimming removed 5 bases from V and 3 bases from J; junction bases left unmatched: 4. CDR3 nucleotides: TGTGCCAGCAGTAATAGCGGGAGAGACACCGGGGAGCTGTTTTTT. It specifies CASSNSGRDTGELFF.

This clonotype came up many times. The genes are TRBV7-9 and TRBJ2-7, with a tentative D call TRBD2 (7 bases). This CDR3 is 15 amino acids long. The germline V gene has CDR1 SEHNR and CDR2 FQNEAQ (reference sequence). V was pared by 2 bases and J by 7 bases, with 18 bases between. DNA of the CDR3: TGTGCCAGCAGCTTATCGGCTAGCGGAGGGGGAGAGCAGTACTTC. Its protein is CASSLSASGGGEQYF. The entire variable domain, with the rest obtained from reference TRBV7-9 and TRBJ2-7, is as follows: DTGVSQNPRHKITKRGQNVTFRCDPISEHNRLYWYRQTLGQGPEFLTYFQNEAQLEKSRLLSDRFSAERPKGSFSTLEIQRTEQGDSAMYLCASSLSASGGGEQYFGPGTRLTVT.

This clonotype appeared a few times. The chain employs TRBV6-4 and TRBJ2-3; a weak D match, TRBD2 (6 bases). V lost 3 bases, J lost 4 bases, and 14 bases lay in between. CDR1 MRHNA and CDR2 SNTAGT come from the germline V gene. The CDR3 covers 15 residues. The CDR3 region has the DNA TGTGCCAGCAGTGATCGGAACGGAGGGGCAGATACGCAGTATTTT. Its protein product is CASSDRNGGADTQYF.

This clonotype showed up many times. This chain uses TRBV20-1 with TRBJ2-3; TRBD1 aligns across 10 bases. CDR1 DFQATT and CDR2 SNEGSKA come from the germline V gene (reference sequence). V trimming: 0 bases; J trimming: 3 bases; junction bases outside the gene matches: 3. CDR3 size: 15 residues. CDR3 sequence (DNA): TGCAGTGCTAGAGAGCCGGGACAGGGGACAGATACGCAGTATTTT. Amino acid sequence: CSAREPGQGTDTQYF.

The genes are TRBV14 and TRBJ2-3; 11 bases line up with TRBD2. There are 16 residues in the CDR3. Germline CDR1 SGHDN, CDR2 FVKESK. The V segment lost 2 bases and the J segment 6 bases; nucleotides outside the gene matches: 7. CDR3 DNA sequence: TGTGCCAGCAGCCAATTAGCGGGAGGGCCTTGGGATACGCAGTATTTT. Translating gives CASSQLAGGPWDTQYF.

The gene calls are TRBV4-1 and TRBJ2-7; D perhaps matches TRBD2 (5 bases). Germline CDR1 and CDR2: MGHRA and YSYEKL. This CDR3 has 19 amino acids. The germline V and J ends were trimmed by 4 bases and 3 bases, with 28 bases remaining between them. CDR3 region: CASSPRLPPFLAQVYEQYF. The CDR3 DNA sequence: TGCGCCAGCAGCCCGAGACTCCCCCCCTTTCTAGCCCAAGTCTACGAGCAGTACTTC.

This clonotype was observed at least ten times. The rearrangement links TRBV28 to TRBJ1-2; D unclear. Germline V gene data show CDR1 as MDHEN and CDR2 as SYDVKM. The V end was cut by 3 bases, the J end by 3 bases, with 8 bases between. The CDR3 runs 13 residues. The CDR3 DNA follows: TGTGCCAGCAGTTTTTACACAGACTATGGCTACACCTTC. Translation: CASSFYTDYGYTF.

This clonotype has just a few counts. The chain uses TRBV12-3 or TRBV12-4 and TRBJ2-1; D ambiguous. The CDR3 runs to 14 residues. The V gene lost 5 bases and the J gene lost 4 bases, with 12 bases spanning the gap. The CDR3 sequence is CASSPDAKYNEQFF. Here the CDR3 DNA reads TGTGCCAGCAGTCCGGACGCTAAATACAATGAGCAGTTCTTC.

The rearrangement uses TRBV11-2 and TRBJ2-7, with TRBD2 matching 9 bases. The CDR3 extends over 16 amino acids. The V gene end was trimmed by 1 base and the J gene end by 3 bases; junction bases not matched to a gene: 7. CDR1 is SGHAT, CDR2 FQNNGV, per germline. CDR3 protein: CASSLGTLAGFYEQYF. Written as DNA, the CDR3 is TGTGCCAGCAGCTTAGGTACGCTAGCGGGGTTCTACGAGCAGTACTTC.

This clonotype was observed many times. The chain links TRBV7-2 to TRBJ1-3; D is uncertain. Germline V gives CDR1 SGHTA, CDR2 FQGNSA. The CDR3 has 16 amino acids. The V and J ends lost 1 base and 4 bases respectively, with 14 bases between them. The CDR3 reads CASSLGAPETGNTIYF. In DNA form, the CDR3 reads TGTGCCAGCAGCTTAGGGGCTCCTGAGACGGGAAACACCATATATTTT.

This chain joins TRBV3-1 and TRBJ2-1; TRBD2 aligns across 11 bases. CDR1 is LGHDT and CDR2 is YNNKEL in the germline V gene (reference sequence). V shed 1 base and J 11 bases; nucleotides not matched to a gene: 7. The CDR3 has 15 residues. The CDR3 DNA reads as TGTGCCAGCAGCCAAGTTTTAGCGGGAGGGCCACAGCAGTTCTTC. Translated, it gives CASSQVLAGGPQQFF.

This clonotype was seen repeatedly, ten times or more. J is TRBJ1-2 and V is TRBV20-1; a possible D gene is TRBD1 (6 bases). The V gene's germline CDR1 is DFQATT and CDR2 SNEGSKA (reference sequence). This CDR3 has 14 residues. With 5 bases removed from V and 3 bases from J, the gap between germline ends came to 16 bases. Here the CDR3 reads CSARRIRGDYGYTF. CDR3 in DNA: TGCAGTGCTCGAAGAATCAGGGGCGACTATGGCTACACCTTC.

This clonotype has at least ten counts. The chain links TRBV28 to TRBJ1-5; a weak D match, TRBD1 (5 bases). V dropped 5 bases and J dropped 4 bases, with 15 bases sitting between them. From germline, CDR1 is MDHEN and CDR2 SYDVKM. The length of the CDR3 is 15 residues. The CDR3 sequence is CASSLDSFKNQPQHF. The CDR3 DNA sequence: TGTGCCAGCAGTCTCGACAGTTTTAAAAATCAGCCCCAGCATTTT.

The chain recombines TRBV20-1 with TRBJ2-5, with D tentatively TRBD2 (6 bases). V lost 6 bases and J lost 4, with 18 bases in between. Germline CDR1 is DFQATT and CDR2 is SNEGSKA (reference sequence). This CDR3 is 14 amino acids long. CDR3 sequence: CSATQGGTRETQYF. DNA of the CDR3: TGCAGTGCCACCCAGGGCGGGACGCGAGAGACCCAGTACTTC.

This clonotype is medium-sized in the sample. The V and J genes are TRBV20-1 and TRBJ2-7; maybe TRBD1 (5 bases). The CDR3 covers 12 residues. Germline assignment: CDR1 DFQATT and CDR2 SNEGSKA (reference sequence). The V end lost 2 bases, the J end lost 0 bases, and 5 bases lay between the germline ends. The CDR3 protein is CSARQGSYEQYF. DNA for the CDR3: TGCAGTGCTAGACAGGGCTCCTACGAGCAGTACTTC.

A word on this clonotype: This may be a read error: a much more frequent sequence differs by one nucleotide. J is TRBJ1-1 and V is TRBV18; unclear D gene. V shed 0 bases and J shed 0 bases, with 5 bases lying between them. The CDR3 consists of 14 residues. Germline V gene data show CDR1 as KGHSH and CDR2 as LQKENI. The CDR3 sequence is CASSPPGMNTEAFF. Here the CDR3 DNA reads TGTGCCAGCTCACCACCTGGCATGAACACTGAAGCTTTCTTT.

This rearrangement joins TRBV20-1 to TRBJ1-4; D remains unclear. There are 15 residues in the CDR3. Germline V gene sequence: CDR1 DFQATT, CDR2 SNEGSKA (reference sequence). Trimming took 6 bases from V and 8 from J, leaving 22 bases between them. The CDR3 is CSAPNGSPPGEKLFF. The CDR3 DNA reads as TGCAGTGCCCCCAACGGTTCCCCCCCGGGGGAAAAACTGTTTTTT.

On this clonotype: At one end the junction does not follow the germline gene, possibly because of a read error. This chain uses TRBV4-2 with TRBJ2-7; TRBD2 is a possible D gene (5 bases). Germline-derived CDR1 and CDR2 are LGHNA and YNFKEQ. The CDR3 consists of 16 residues. The CDR3 spells CTSSQEYRDRAYEQYF. In nucleotides, the CDR3 is TGTACCAGCAGCCAAGAATATCGGGATCGTGCCTACGAGCAGTACTTC.

Comments on this clonotype: A much more abundant neighbour one base away suggests this may be a read error. This chain links TRBV5-4 with TRBJ2-2; D ambiguous. Germline CDR1 and CDR2: SGHNT and YYREEE (reference sequence). Trimming took off 3 bases at V and 1 base at J, with 4 bases between the two ends. The CDR3 covers 13 residues. For the CDR3, the DNA is TGTGCCAGCAGCTACGTGAACACCGGGGAGCTGTTTTTT. Its translation: CASSYVNTGELFF.

This clonotype was detected ten times or more. The chain joins TRBV27 to TRBJ2-7; D ambiguous. CDR1 is MNHEY, CDR2 SMNVEV, per germline (reference sequence). This CDR3 has 14 residues. Trimming pared 1 base from V and 7 bases from J, leaving 14 bases between. CDR3: CASSLFPPPWEQYF. The CDR3 bases are TGTGCCAGCAGTTTATTCCCCCCTCCATGGGAGCAGTACTTC.

This clonotype was picked up many times. The gene calls are TRBV7-3 and TRBJ1-1; unclear D gene. CDR3 size: 13 residues. V lost 4 bases and J 0 bases, leaving 6 bases between the germline ends. Germline V gene data show CDR1 as SGHTA and CDR2 as FQGTGA. The CDR3 bases are TGTGCCAGCAGCTCCCACCTGAACACTGAAGCTTTCTTT. The encoded protein is CASSSHLNTEAFF.

In this sample, this clonotype turned up many times. The chain combines TRBV28 with TRBJ1-5; no clear D gene. Trimming took off 6 bases at V and 3 bases at J, with 12 bases between the two ends. CDR1 MDHEN and CDR2 SYDVKM come from the germline V gene. The CDR3 length is 14 residues. The CDR3 DNA is TGTGCCAGCAGGAACTCAAGGGACAATCAGCCCCAGCATTTT. Translated: CASRNSRDNQPQHF.

This clonotype was found many times. J is TRBJ2-3 and V is TRBV7-6, with D possibly being TRBD2 (6 bases). The CDR3 covers 13 residues. V dropped 1 base and J dropped 5 bases, with 7 bases sitting between them. Germline loops: CDR1 SGHVS, CDR2 FNYEAQ. CDR3: CASSLGDLDTQYF. The CDR3 DNA is TGTGCCAGCAGCTTAGGGGACTTAGATACGCAGTATTTT.

V is TRBV4-1 and J is TRBJ1-5; D gene ambiguous. The CDR3 has 16 amino acids. Trimming pared 1 base from V and 4 bases from J, leaving 14 bases between. Per the germline V gene, CDR1 is MGHRA and CDR2 is YSYEKL. CDR3 sequence reads: CASSQGAGMRNQPQHF. CDR3 in DNA: TGCGCCAGCAGCCAAGGTGCGGGGATGAGGAATCAGCCCCAGCATTTT.

Ten or more counts support this clonotype. This sequence joins TRBV28 and TRBJ1-3; no clear D. Trimming left V 2 bases short and J 4 bases short, with 15 bases between. This CDR3 has 16 residues. In germline, CDR1 is MDHEN, CDR2 SYDVKM. The CDR3 DNA reads TGTGCCAGCAGTTTAAGGGCGGCCATTGCGGGAAACACCATATATTTT. This sequence encodes CASSLRAAIAGNTIYF.

This clonotype is labeled medium-sized. The chain recombines TRBV20-1 with TRBJ2-1, with D unresolved. Germline V gives CDR1 DFQATT, CDR2 SNEGSKA (reference sequence). This CDR3 has 12 amino acids. Trimming stripped 1 base from V and 6 bases from J, with 7 bases between. The CDR3 nucleotides are TGCAGTGCTAGAGGTCAGATCAATGAGCAGTTCTTC. It codes for CSARGQINEQFF.

This chain joins TRBV3-1 and TRBJ2-1, with 12 nucleotides matching TRBD2. The CDR3 extends over 16 amino acids. Unmatched junction bases numbered 7, after V lost 4 bases and J lost 6 bases. Germline V gene data show CDR1 as LGHDT and CDR2 as YNNKEL (reference sequence). This chain's CDR3 is CASSPTSGRLGNEQFF. The DNA for the CDR3 is TGTGCCAGCAGCCCGACTAGCGGGAGACTCGGCAATGAGCAGTTCTTC.

This clonotype occurred a few times. This chain uses TRBV7-2 with TRBJ1-1, with D perhaps TRBD1 (5 bases). Germline V gene sequence: CDR1 SGHTA, CDR2 FQGNSA. V lost 5 bases and J 0 bases, leaving 13 bases between the germline ends. CDR3 length: 15 residues. The CDR3 protein is CASSPNGALNTEAFF. CDR3 sequence (DNA): TGTGCCAGCAGCCCCAACGGGGCCCTGAACACTGAAGCTTTCTTT.